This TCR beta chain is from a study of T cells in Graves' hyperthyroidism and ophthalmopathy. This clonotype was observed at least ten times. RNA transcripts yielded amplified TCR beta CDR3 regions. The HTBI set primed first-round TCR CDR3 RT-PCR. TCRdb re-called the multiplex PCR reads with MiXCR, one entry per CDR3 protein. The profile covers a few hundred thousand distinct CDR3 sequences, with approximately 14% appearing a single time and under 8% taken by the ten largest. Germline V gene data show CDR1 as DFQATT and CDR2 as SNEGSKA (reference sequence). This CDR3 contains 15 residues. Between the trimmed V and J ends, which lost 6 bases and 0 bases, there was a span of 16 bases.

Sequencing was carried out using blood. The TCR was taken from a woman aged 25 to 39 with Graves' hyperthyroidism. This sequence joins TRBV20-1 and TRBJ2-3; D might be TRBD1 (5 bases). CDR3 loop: CSASIRTPSTDTQYF. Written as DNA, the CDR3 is TGCAGTGCCTCAATCCGGACACCTAGCACAGATACGCAGTATTTT.